This T cell receptor (beta chain) was recovered during a study of T cell repertoires in cytomegalovirus infection (dated by TCRdb to about 2019). About the investigation overall: Donor HLA type was relevant to the analysis, as public TCR beta signatures indicated carriage of CMV infection together with the matching HLA type.

The instrument was an Illumina HiSeq 1500. The public reads were reanalyzed by TCRdb: fastp trimming at Q25, MiXCR alignment, in-frame beta chains only. Rows matching on CDR3 protein sequence are summarized as one entry with the most common DNA and genes. For this sample there are 250,000 or so distinct CDR3 sequences; about 18% appear just once. Of the sample, less than 60% falls within the top ten clones. To note about this clonotype: The clone's antigen remains unknown. Base qualities are missing; no much larger clone stands one base away.

Trimming takes 2 bases from V and 1 base from J, and the germline ends sit 11 bases apart. Via the germline V gene, CDR1 is MNHEY and CDR2 SVGEGT. The CDR3, cysteine through phenylalanine, is 15 amino acids long. Only the CDR3 portion is preserved as DNA: 45 bases, with reading frame beginning at the first base. Beyond this particular receptor, the publication reports: The ex vivo response was dominated by HLA-C-restricted CMV-specific TCR beta clonotypes, which also provided the single most frequent clonotype in two of eight donors. Cumulative frequency of public TCR beta family members discriminated carriers of CMV infection plus the relevant HLA type in this cohort and an independent approximately 370-donor cohort.

The receptor was derived from a human donor in good health (CMV status not recorded). Some clones in this sample may be carry-over from other donors' samples. The sequenced sample consisted of CD8+ T cells from PBMCs. This receptor chain uses TRBV6-2 or TRBV6-3 and TRBJ2-5, and perhaps TRBD1 as D gene, on 5 matching bases. The CDR3 is CASSYIGVLQETQYF. In nucleotides, the sequence is TGTGCCAGCAGTTACATAGGGGTCCTCCAAGAGACCCAGTACTTC.